Below, 26 T cell receptor beta chains from the same sample are listed, as sequenced in a study of cytomegalovirus exposure and HLA in healthy donors. PCR primers comprised 60 Vbeta and 13 Jbeta primers. Libraries were prepared by immunoSEQ multiplex PCR; TCRdb keeps only in-frame clonotypes and omits some of them. The sample's table shows 95,000 to 150,000 clones. The specimen sequenced was PBMCs. The receptors originated from a man aged 18 to 30 in good health and CMV-seronegative.

The chain couples TRBV9 to TRBJ2-1, with 8 bases fitting TRBD1. The CDR3 is 16 amino acids. Germline CDR1 and CDR2: SGDLS and YYNGEE. J was trimmed by 9 bases and V by 0 bases; bases with no gene match: 11. CDR3: CASSVGAGQGAAEQFF. For the CDR3, the DNA is TGTGCCAGCAGCGTAGGAGCTGGTCAGGGGGCGGCTGAGCAGTTCTTC.

The chain carries TRBV4-1 and TRBJ2-2, with 9 bases lining up with TRBD2. Looked up from germline, CDR1 is MGHRA and CDR2 is YSYEKL. Trimming at V came to 6 bases and at J to 3 bases, leaving 8 bases not matched to a gene. This CDR3 contains 16 residues. CDR3 residues: CASSHPRGGDTGELFF. The CDR3, as DNA: TGCGCCAGCAGTCACCCGCGGGGGGGCGACACCGGGGAGCTGTTTTTT.

V is TRBV9 and J is TRBJ2-1; D gene uncertain. The CDR3 is 15 residues long. The V gene lost 0 bases and the J gene lost 3 bases, with 10 bases spanning the gap. The V gene's germline CDR1 is SGDLS and CDR2 YYNGEE. The CDR3 region is CASSVGASVYNEQFF. CDR3 DNA sequence: TGTGCCAGCAGCGTAGGCGCAAGCGTCTACAATGAGCAGTTCTTC.

The V call is TRBV5-5, the J call TRBJ1-2; possible D gene TRBD1, 6 bases. This CDR3 has 13 residues. Deletions cut 1 base from V and 3 bases from J, with 7 bases between. Germline CDR1 reads SGHKS; CDR2 reads YYEKEE (reference sequence). CDR3 in amino acids: CASSLWTDYGYTF. The CDR3 DNA is TGTGCCAGCAGCTTGTGGACAGACTATGGCTACACCTTC. Based on the CDR3 plus reference TRBV5-5 and TRBJ1-2, the full variable domain is DAGVTQSPTHLIKTRGQQVTLRCSPISGHKSVSWYQQVLGQGPQFIFQYYEKEERGRGNFPDRFSARQFPNYSSELNVNALLLGDSALYLCASSLWTDYGYTFGSGTRLTVV.

The chain uses TRBV28 and TRBJ2-7, with 10 bases matching TRBD1. J lost 10 bases, V lost 6 bases, and 15 bases had no gene match. Germline V CDR1 and CDR2: MDHEN, SYDVKM. This CDR3 has 15 residues. DNA for the CDR3: TGTGCCAGCAGCAGTCCCGGGACAGGGGAAGGGGAACAGTACTTC. Its translation is CASSSPGTGEGEQYF. The whole variable domain, filled in from reference TRBV28 and TRBJ2-7, reads DVKVTQSSRYLVKRTGEKVFLECVQDMDHENMFWYRQDPGLGLRLIYFSYDVKMKEKGDIPEGYSVSREKKERFSLILESASTNQTSMYLCASSSPGTGEGEQYFGPGTRLTVT.

V usage is TRBV25-1 and J usage is TRBJ2-6; D call uncertain. Trimming removed 7 bases at V and 0 bases at J, with 7 bases between. This CDR3 contains 14 residues. The germline CDR1 and CDR2 sequences are MGHDK and SYGVNS. The CDR3 coding sequence is TGTGCCAGCACCCCCAGCTCTGGGGCCAACGTCCTGACTTTC. This codes for CASTPSSGANVLTF.

The chain joins TRBV4-2 to TRBJ1-2, with TRBD1 matching over 7 bases. Germline-derived CDR1 and CDR2 are LGHNA and YNFKEQ. The CDR3 contains 16 residues. Germline trimming cut 6 bases from V and 4 bases from J; bases unmatched to any gene: 14. Here the CDR3 reads CASSISSADRAYGYTF. DNA of the CDR3: TGTGCCAGCAGTATCTCTTCGGCCGACAGGGCCTATGGCTACACCTTC.

This chain uses TRBV28 with TRBJ1-4; no reliable D call. Looked up from germline, CDR1 is MDHEN and CDR2 is SYDVKM. Trimming took 8 bases from V and 8 from J, leaving 24 bases between them. The CDR3 is 16 residues long. CDR3 sequence: CASRATKGGSREKLFF. The CDR3 bases are TGTGCCAGCCGGGCCACGAAGGGCGGGTCCAGAGAAAAACTGTTTTTT.

The chain recombines TRBV6-5 with TRBJ1-6; 8 nucleotides agree with TRBD1. The germline V gene has CDR1 MNHEY and CDR2 SVGAGI. This CDR3 region has 15 residues. V lost 0 bases and J lost 5; bases outside the gene matches: 0. DNA of the CDR3: TGTGCCAGCAGTTACTCGACAGGGGATAATTCACCCCTCCACTTT. It specifies CASSYSTGDNSPLHF.

The chain carries TRBV19 and TRBJ2-7, with 12 bases fitting TRBD2. V lost 6 bases and J lost 6; bases outside the gene matches: 6. The CDR3 totals 14 residues. Per germline, CDR1 LNHDA and CDR2 SQIVND (reference sequence). For the CDR3, the DNA is TGTGCCAGTAGGATGACTAGCGGGAGTCGCGAGCAGTACTTC. It codes for CASRMTSGSREQYF.

The chain has TRBV7-9 and TRBJ2-1; the match to TRBD2 covers 7 bases. In germline, CDR1 is SEHNR, CDR2 FQNEAQ (reference sequence). The CDR3 is 18 residues long. The V and J ends lost 5 bases and 10 bases, in that order; junction bases with no gene match: 23. The DNA for the CDR3 is TGTGCCAGCAGCCCCCAGTCAGGAGCGGGAAGCGCTCCTTGGGAGCAGTTCTTC. This codes for CASSPQSGAGSAPWEQFF.

The rearrangement links TRBV27 to TRBJ1-4, with TRBD1 matching 8 bases. With 4 bases clipped from V and 4 bases from J, the junction kept 5 bases outside the gene matches. Germline CDR1 is MNHEY and CDR2 is SMNVEV (reference sequence). The CDR3 is 15 amino acids. The chain's CDR3 is CASSSMGQVNEKLFF. CDR3 nucleotide sequence: TGTGCCAGCAGTTCCATGGGACAGGTTAATGAAAAACTGTTTTTT.

The genes are TRBV6-1 and TRBJ2-2, with 8 bases lining up with TRBD2. The CDR3 length is 15 residues. The J segment lost 4 bases and the V segment lost 6 bases, leaving 7 bases of the junction unmatched. Germline assignment: CDR1 MNHNS and CDR2 SASEGT. Here the CDR3 DNA reads TGTGCCAGCAGGAGCACTAGCGGCCCCACCGGGGAGCTGTTTTTT. This codes for CASRSTSGPTGELFF.

The chain combines TRBV7-9 with TRBJ1-3; TRBD1 might be the D (5 bases). This CDR3 contains 16 residues. V dropped 3 bases and J dropped 0 bases, with 12 bases sitting between them. Germline-derived CDR1 and CDR2 are SEHNR and FQNEAQ (reference sequence). CDR3 nucleotides: TGTGCCAGCAGCTTTAGCCCAGGGATCTCTGGAAACACCATATATTTT. Its protein product is CASSFSPGISGNTIYF.

The chain has TRBV5-6 and TRBJ2-1, with 7 bases matching TRBD1. CDR3 length: 17 amino acids. The V segment lost 2 bases and the J segment 4 bases; nucleotides outside the gene matches: 12. Germline CDR1 reads SGHDT; CDR2 reads YYEEEE. CDR3 sequence reads: CASSFALDRIPYNEQFF. The CDR3 nucleotides read TGTGCCAGCAGCTTTGCTTTGGACAGGATACCTTACAATGAGCAGTTCTTC.

J is TRBJ1-4 and V is TRBV6-1; possible D gene TRBD1, 6 bases. The V and J ends lost 6 bases and 8 bases respectively, with 19 bases between them. This CDR3 region has 15 residues. The germline gives CDR1 MNHNS, CDR2 SASEGT. The CDR3 loop is CASRRRQATAEKLFF. The DNA for the CDR3 is TGTGCCAGCAGGCGCCGACAGGCGACGGCAGAAAAACTGTTTTTT.

V gene TRBV28 combines with J gene TRBJ1-1; possibly TRBD1 for D (5 bases). This CDR3 has 14 residues. Trimming left V 6 bases short and J 3 bases short, with 14 bases between. Germline V gene sequence: CDR1 MDHEN, CDR2 SYDVKM. CDR3 sequence (DNA): TGTGCCAGCAGGGGCGGGAGGGGCGACACTGAAGCTTTCTTT. Protein sequence: CASRGGRGDTEAFF.

V usage is TRBV18 and J usage is TRBJ1-5; a weak D match, TRBD1 (5 bases). Germline CDR1 is KGHSH and CDR2 is LQKENI. The V end lost 3 bases, the J end lost 7 bases, and 19 bases lay between the germline ends. The CDR3 is made up of 16 amino acids. The CDR3 sequence: CASSPRNGQGQQPQHF. DNA of the CDR3: TGTGCCAGCTCACCGAGAAACGGGCAGGGCCAGCAGCCCCAGCATTTT.

The rearrangement joins TRBV18 to TRBJ1-5; D possibly corresponds to TRBD1 (5 bases). Deletions cut 6 bases from V and 8 bases from J, with 17 bases between. CDR1 and CDR2 (germline): KGHSH, LQKENI. The CDR3 consists of 14 residues. The CDR3 protein is CASSPRQMKEPQHF. CDR3 DNA sequence: TGTGCCAGCTCCCCCAGACAGATGAAGGAGCCCCAGCATTTT. The whole variable domain, remainder taken from reference TRBV18 and TRBJ1-5, is NAGVMQNPRHLVRRRGQEARLRCSPMKGHSHVYWYRQLPEEGLKFMVYLQKENIIDESGMPKERFSAEFPKEGPSILRIQQVVRGDSAAYFCASSPRQMKEPQHFGDGTRLSIL.

This rearrangement joins TRBV7-8 to TRBJ2-7, with 11 bases fitting TRBD1. Germline CDR1 and CDR2: SGHVS and FQNEAQ. CDR3 length: 15 residues. Germline trimming cut 5 bases from V and 4 bases from J; bases unmatched to any gene: 7. Here the CDR3 reads CASSITGTGGYEQYF. The CDR3 bases are TGTGCCAGCAGCATAACCGGGACAGGGGGTTACGAGCAGTACTTC.

The V call is TRBV19, the J call TRBJ1-5; 9 bases map to TRBD1. The CDR3 runs 14 residues. V shed 8 bases, J shed 6 bases, and the junction held 8 bases outside the gene matches. CDR1 and CDR2 (germline): LNHDA, SQIVND (reference sequence). The CDR3 DNA sequence: TGTGCCAGTTCTACAGGGGGCTGGGGTCAGCCCCAGCATTTT. Translation: CASSTGGWGQPQHF.

The chain uses TRBV28 and TRBJ2-5, with TRBD1 matching over 9 bases. The CDR3 is made up of 14 amino acids. Trimming cost V 5 bases and J 4 bases; bases outside gene matches: 5. Looked up from germline, CDR1 is MDHEN and CDR2 is SYDVKM. CDR3 nucleotides: TGTGCCAGCAGTCAAACAGGGGGCAGAGAGACCCAGTACTTC. Protein sequence: CASSQTGGRETQYF.

CDR3 protein: CASSPPSRGANTQYF. The CDR3 DNA is TGTGCCAGCTCACCACCGAGCCGGGGGGCGAATACGCAGTATTTT. The chain links TRBV18 to TRBJ2-3, with a possible D match to TRBD2 (7 bases). CDR3 length: 15 residues. Germline CDR1 and CDR2: KGHSH and LQKENI. The V gene lost 0 bases and the J gene lost 7 bases, with 14 bases spanning the gap. The full variable domain, rest sourced from reference TRBV18 and TRBJ2-3, is NAGVMQNPRHLVRRRGQEARLRCSPMKGHSHVYWYRQLPEEGLKFMVYLQKENIIDESGMPKERFSAEFPKEGPSILRIQQVVRGDSAAYFCASSPPSRGANTQYFGPGTRLTVL.

A remark on this clone: The sample holds other DNA sequences that translate to the same CDR3. DNA for the CDR3: TGTGCCAGCAGCTTGGGGGCGGGAGGGAACACTGAAGCTTTCTTT. This gives the protein CASSLGAGGNTEAFF. The chain employs TRBV5-4 and TRBJ1-1; no firm D call. The CDR3 consists of 15 residues. CDR1 and CDR2 from the germline V gene are SGHNT and YYREEE (reference sequence). Trimming shortened V by 0 bases and J by 1 base, and 10 bases separated the two germline ends.

In the case of this clone: Germline is not matched at one junction end, which may reflect a read error. The CDR3 protein is CAWRELWDYEQRF. CDR3 in DNA: TGTGCCTGGAGAGAACTATGGGACTACGAGCAGCGCTTC. This chain joins TRBV30 and TRBJ2-7, with 7 bases matching TRBD2. This CDR3 contains 13 residues. Germline V CDR1 and CDR2: GTSNPN, SVGIG (reference sequence).

CDR3 in DNA: TGTGCCAGCAGCTCCCTCCCTCTCGGCGGGTCCTACAATGAGCAGTTCTTC. This encodes CASSSLPLGGSYNEQFF. The V gene is TRBV7-8, the J gene TRBJ2-1, with a possible D match to TRBD2 (5 bases). Trimming left V 4 bases short and J 1 base short, with 17 bases between. This CDR3 comprises 17 residues. Germline CDR1 reads SGHVS; CDR2 reads FQNEAQ.